This T cell receptor (beta chain) was identified in a study of shared clonotypes between healthy human individuals (dated by TCRdb to 2019 to 2021). A note on the overall study: Three men and a couple of women, aged 18 to 49 years, made up the cohort. Blood TCR repertoires of a handful of healthy adults were deeply sequenced to estimate repertoire size and the extent of clonotype sharing between individuals. To increase sequencing depth and limit assay-specific biases, TCR repertoire library preparation and sequencing were carried out by different laboratories using diverse techniques. Leukapheresis yielded between about 0.94 and 8.9 billion PBMCs per donor. On the study overall, not on this receptor specifically: Based on pairwise subsampling, the degree of clonotype sharing among donors was expected to be affected by sequencing depth. Sampling was limited to blood, and TCR repertoires in tissue likely differ from TCR repertoires in blood. The small number of donors limited the genetic and exposure-history diversity represented.

The cysteine opens and the phenylalanine closes a CDR3 of 14 amino acids. The DNA shown is the 42-base CDR3, in frame from base 1. V gives up 0 bases and J gives up 10 bases, and the segment between their germline ends measures 13 bases. CDR1 and CDR2 (MGHRA, YSYEKL) derive from the germline V gene. Donors were healthy HIV-negative adults with no recently reported acute infections or vaccinations. Only Caucasian adults living in Nashville, Tennessee, USA were represented among the donors. In the unsorted samples, 70 million to 90 million PBMCs were counted, and genomic DNA was extracted using the QIAamp DNA Blood Mini kit. After blood collection by leukapheresis, PBMCs were isolated using Ficoll-Histopaque density gradient centrifugation and then cryopreserved in the vapor phase of liquid nitrogen. Using the deep immunoSEQ assay, multiplex PCR amplified TCR CDR3 regions from genomic DNA. Genomic DNA extracted from each cell subset was distributed evenly over all wells of several immunoSEQ 96-well plates, and each plate served as one replicate. For unsorted PBMC, each replicate PCR was loaded with approximately 330 ng genomic DNA, equivalent to tens of thousands of T cell genomes. Genomic DNA from unsorted PBMC was sequenced over ten immunoSEQ deep assay plates. Purified libraries were quantified with a Qubit 3.0 fluorometer, sized on a Bioanalyzer 2100, and re-quantified with the KAPA Library Quantification kit. Each immunoSEQ 96-well plate was sequenced on its own single-read 150-cycle Illumina NextSeq 550 flow cell. In the source study's methods: Because the immunoSEQ output held only junctional sequences and lacked quality scores, the filtering could not match the filtering applied to full-length reads. Sequences were annotated with PyIR, a Python wrapper for IgBLAST v1.9, and V/J genes and CDR3 were assigned using IMGT germline references. Reads were removed for weak V/J assignments (E-value above 1e-6), missing CDR3, stop codons, out-of-frame junctions, or ambiguous translated residues. V3J clonotypes were defined as sequences sharing an identical inferred V gene, J gene, and CDR3 amino acid sequence. To compute the percentage overlap between repertoires, the number of shared unique clonotypes was divided by the size of the smaller repertoire. Richness of each repertoire was evaluated using RTK rarefaction, the Chao1 estimator, and Recon v2.1 estimates of unobserved clonotypes. TCRdb carries this immuneACCESS record with in-frame sequences only. Its versions omit some clonotypes, under half of them owing to an unresolved V gene in the studies checked, with the rest unexplained. D and trimming were read from the DNA, whereas the V and J calls and clone size are those reported in that table. The sample table records a few hundred thousand clones; around 78% of these occur just once. The ten top clones hold around 12% of the sample.

In regard to this clone: The antigen it recognizes is unknown. Base qualities are not recorded, but no much larger clone differs from it by a single base.

This TCR was recovered from a woman aged 40-49 years in good health. Some clones in this sample may be carry-over from other donors' samples. The rearranged chain carries TRBV4-1 and TRBJ2-1; confidence is insufficient to name the D gene. The sequencing input was PBMCs. This receptor carries the CDR3 CASSQDPAAWEQFF. The nucleotide sequence reads as follows: TGCGCCAGCAGCCAAGACCCAGCCGCCTGGGAGCAGTTCTTC.